This T cell receptor beta chain was sequenced during a study of response to subunit inactivated influenza vaccine. TCRdb passed the RT-PCR reads through MiXCR, listing each CDR3 protein once. In the table there are about 650,000 distinct CDR3 sequences, 12% to 15% of which are singletons. Trimming took 10 bases from V and 0 from J, leaving 16 bases between them. Germline V gives CDR1 MDHEN, CDR2 SYDVKM. CDR3 length: 16 amino acids. Sequenced material: PBMCs from blood, taken 14 days before vaccination. J is TRBJ2-6 and V is TRBV28; the D is unclear. The TCR comes from a man aged 45-65 years who received an inactivated influenza vaccine. CDR3 bases: TGTGCCACCGGACGACTGGGCCTCTCTGGGGCCAACGTCCTGACTTTC. Its translation: CATGRLGLSGANVLTF. Full variable domain (missing parts from reference TRBV28 and TRBJ2-6): DVKVTQSSRYLVKRTGEKVFLECVQDMDHENMFWYRQDPGLGLRLIYFSYDVKMKEKGDIPEGYSVSREKKERFSLILESASTNQTSMYLCATGRLGLSGANVLTFGAGSRLTVL.